The entry that follows covers one T cell receptor beta chain sequence. Its antigen is not identified. One end of the junction varies from germline; a read error may be responsible. CDR3 length: 13 residues. CDR1 SSHAT and CDR2 FNYEAQ come from the germline V gene (reference sequence). The data are from a study of T cells in Graves' hyperthyroidism and ophthalmopathy. About the research overall: Once the initial diagnosis was made, peripheral blood was obtained before any treatment. Findings and caveats of the study: In blood, most of the thyroid clonotypes expanded above 0.001 were also present.

Amplified TCR beta CDR3 regions came from RNA transcripts. The TCR CDR3 was amplified in a first-round RT-PCR using the HTBI primer set. TCRdb used MiXCR to reprocess the multiplex PCR reads, holding one entry per CDR3 protein. The data show about 480,000 distinct CDR3 sequences, 24% seen once. Material: blood. The receptor was derived from a woman aged 25 to 39 with Graves' ophthalmopathy. The V and J genes are TRBV7-7 and TRBJ2-5, with a possible D match to TRBD1 (7 bases). The CDR3 sequence is CASSSRQGGTQYF. The CDR3 DNA reads TGTGCTAGCAGCTCACGACAGGGAGGGACCCAGTACTTC.